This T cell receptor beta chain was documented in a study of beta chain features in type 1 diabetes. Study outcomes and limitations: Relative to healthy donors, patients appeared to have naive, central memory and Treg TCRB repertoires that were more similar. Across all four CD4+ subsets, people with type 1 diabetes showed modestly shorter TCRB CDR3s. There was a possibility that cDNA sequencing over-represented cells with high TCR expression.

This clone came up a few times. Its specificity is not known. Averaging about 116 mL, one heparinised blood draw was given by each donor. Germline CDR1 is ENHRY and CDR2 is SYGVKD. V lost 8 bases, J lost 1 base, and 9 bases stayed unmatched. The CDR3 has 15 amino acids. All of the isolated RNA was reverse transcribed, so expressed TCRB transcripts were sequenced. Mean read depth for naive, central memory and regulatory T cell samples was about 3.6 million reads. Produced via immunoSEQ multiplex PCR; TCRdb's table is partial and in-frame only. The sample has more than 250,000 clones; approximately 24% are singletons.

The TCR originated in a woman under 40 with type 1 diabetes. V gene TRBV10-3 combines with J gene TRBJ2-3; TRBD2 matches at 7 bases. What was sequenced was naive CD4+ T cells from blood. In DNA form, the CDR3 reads TGTGCCATCGGACCTCAGCGGGATGGCACAGATACGCAGTATTTT. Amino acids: CAIGPQRDGTDTQYF.